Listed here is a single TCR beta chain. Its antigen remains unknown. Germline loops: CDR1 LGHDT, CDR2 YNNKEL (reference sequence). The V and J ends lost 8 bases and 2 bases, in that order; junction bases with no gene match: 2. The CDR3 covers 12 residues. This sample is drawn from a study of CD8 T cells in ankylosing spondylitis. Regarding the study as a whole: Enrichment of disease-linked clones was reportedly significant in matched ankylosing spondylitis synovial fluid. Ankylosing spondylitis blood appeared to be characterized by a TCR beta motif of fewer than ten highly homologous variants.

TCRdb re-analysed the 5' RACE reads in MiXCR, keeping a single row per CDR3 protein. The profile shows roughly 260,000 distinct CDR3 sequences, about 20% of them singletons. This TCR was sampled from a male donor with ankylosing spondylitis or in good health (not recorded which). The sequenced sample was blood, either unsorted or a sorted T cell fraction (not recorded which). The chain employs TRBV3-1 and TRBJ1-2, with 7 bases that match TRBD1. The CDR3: CASSQGNYGYTF. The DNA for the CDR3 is TGTGCCAGCTCACAGGGGAACTATGGCTACACCTTC.